The present T cell receptor beta chain was sequenced within a study of early T cells in non-severe SARS-CoV-2 infection. Whole-study context: The input, bulk RNA from unsorted whole blood, was sequenced, and chains were unpaired. Study-wide results and limits: Anti-spike CD8 specificities were favored by VDJdb matching, whose results missed private and CD4 specificities.

This clonotype came up many times. Its antigen is not identified. Trimming shortened V by 3 bases and J by 3 bases, and 16 bases separated the two germline ends. The CDR3 has 15 residues. The germline V gene encodes CDR1 DFQATT and CDR2 SNEGSKA (reference sequence). TCRdb re-called the 5' RACE reads through MiXCR, storing one row per CDR3 protein. The sample has fewer than 30,000 distinct CDR3 sequences, about 4.6% seen once. This sequence joins TRBV20-1 and TRBJ2-3; D tentatively fits TRBD1 or TRBD2 (5 bases each). Input material: whole blood. This clonotype originated in an adult who was a healthcare worker with PCR-confirmed SARS-CoV-2 infection or an uninfected control (not recorded which). CDR3 in amino acids: CSASDLRDRTDTQYF. CDR3 sequence (DNA): TGCAGTGCTAGCGACTTAAGGGACCGTACAGATACGCAGTATTTT.